In this sample, the clone carrying this TCR beta chain turned up once. This record belongs to a study of PD-1 and CTLA-4 blockade in melanoma. Generated by immunoSEQ multiplex PCR, the TCRdb table keeps only in-frame clones and is missing some. The table has under 40,000 clones, less than 90% seen once. The receptor was derived from a human donor with melanoma. Sequenced material: CD8+ T cells from peripheral blood, taken from a patient given anti-PD-1 treatment.

CDR3 protein: CASSLGQGRAGYTF. The CDR3 DNA sequence: TGTGCCAGCAGTTTAGGGCAGGGGAGAGCTGGCTACACCTTC. The gene calls are TRBV28 and TRBJ1-2; D is possibly TRBD1 (6 bases). The length of the CDR3 is 14 residues. Trimming took 2 bases from V and 7 from J, leaving 14 bases between them. Germline CDR1 and CDR2: MDHEN and SYDVKM.